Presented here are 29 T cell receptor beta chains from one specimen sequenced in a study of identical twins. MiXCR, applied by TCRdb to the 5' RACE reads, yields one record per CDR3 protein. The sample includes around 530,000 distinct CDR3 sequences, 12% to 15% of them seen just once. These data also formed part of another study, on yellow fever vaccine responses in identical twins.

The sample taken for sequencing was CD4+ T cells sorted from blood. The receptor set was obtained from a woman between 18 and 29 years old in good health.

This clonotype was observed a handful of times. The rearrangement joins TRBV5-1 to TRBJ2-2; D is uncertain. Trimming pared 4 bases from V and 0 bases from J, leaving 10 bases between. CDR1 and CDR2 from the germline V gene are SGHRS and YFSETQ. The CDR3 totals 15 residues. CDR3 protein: CASSPGIANTGELFF. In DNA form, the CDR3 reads TGCGCCAGCAGCCCAGGTATCGCGAACACCGGGGAGCTGTTTTTT. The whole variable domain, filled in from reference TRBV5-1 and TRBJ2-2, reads KAGVTQTPRYLIKTRGQQVTLSCSPISGHRSVSWYQQTPGQGLQFLFEYFSETQRNKGNFPGRFSGRQFSNSRSEMNVSTLELGDSALYLCASSPGIANTGELFFGEGSRLTVL.

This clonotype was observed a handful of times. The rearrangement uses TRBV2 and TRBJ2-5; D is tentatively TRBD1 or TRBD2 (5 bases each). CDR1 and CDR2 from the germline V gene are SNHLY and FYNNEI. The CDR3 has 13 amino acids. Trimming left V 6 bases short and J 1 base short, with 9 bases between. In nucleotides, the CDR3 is TGTGCCAGCAGAGGGGACGGCCAAGAGACCCAGTACTTC. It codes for CASRGDGQETQYF.

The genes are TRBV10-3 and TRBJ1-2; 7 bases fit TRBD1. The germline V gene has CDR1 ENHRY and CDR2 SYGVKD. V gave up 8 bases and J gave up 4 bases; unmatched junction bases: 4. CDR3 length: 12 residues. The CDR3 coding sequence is TGTGCCATCGGGGACAGTGGCTATGGCTACACCTTC. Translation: CAIGDSGYGYTF.

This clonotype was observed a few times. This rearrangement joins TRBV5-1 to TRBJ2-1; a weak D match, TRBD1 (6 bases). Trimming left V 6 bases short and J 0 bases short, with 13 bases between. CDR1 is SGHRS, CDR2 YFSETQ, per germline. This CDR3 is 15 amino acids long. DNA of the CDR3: TGCGCCAGCAACTGGGGGCGGTCCTCCTACAATGAGCAGTTCTTC. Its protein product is CASNWGRSSYNEQFF.

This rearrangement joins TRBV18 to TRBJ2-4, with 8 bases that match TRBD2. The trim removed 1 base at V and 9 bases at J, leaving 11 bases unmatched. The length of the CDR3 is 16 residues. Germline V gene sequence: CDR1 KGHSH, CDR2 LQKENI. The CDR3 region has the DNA TGTGCCAGCTCACCACTCGTACCGGGACTAGGCGCCATTCAGTACTTC. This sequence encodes CASSPLVPGLGAIQYF.

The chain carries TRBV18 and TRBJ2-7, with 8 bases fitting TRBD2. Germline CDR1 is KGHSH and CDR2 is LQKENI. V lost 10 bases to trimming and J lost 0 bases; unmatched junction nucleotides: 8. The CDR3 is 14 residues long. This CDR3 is CANPGGGSSYEQYV. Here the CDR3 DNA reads TGTGCCAACCCGGGAGGGGGTAGCTCCTACGAGCAGTACGTC.

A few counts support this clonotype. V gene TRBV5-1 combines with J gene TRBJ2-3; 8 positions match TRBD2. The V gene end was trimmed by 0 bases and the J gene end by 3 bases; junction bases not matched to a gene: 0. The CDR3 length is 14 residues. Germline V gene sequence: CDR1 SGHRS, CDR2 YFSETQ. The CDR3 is CASSLERGTDTQYF. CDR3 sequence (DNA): TGCGCCAGCAGCTTGGAGCGGGGGACAGATACGCAGTATTTT. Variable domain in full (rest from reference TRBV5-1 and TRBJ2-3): KAGVTQTPRYLIKTRGQQVTLSCSPISGHRSVSWYQQTPGQGLQFLFEYFSETQRNKGNFPGRFSGRQFSNSRSEMNVSTLELGDSALYLCASSLERGTDTQYFGPGTRLTVL.

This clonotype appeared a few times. The CDR3 protein is CAIMEGVPTDTQYF. The CDR3 nucleotides are TGTGCCATCATGGAGGGAGTCCCCACAGATACGCAGTATTTT. V usage is TRBV10-3 and J usage is TRBJ2-3; tentative D call: TRBD2 (6 bases). CDR1 ENHRY and CDR2 SYGVKD come from the germline V gene. The CDR3 loop spans 14 amino acids. Trimming removed 7 bases from V and 2 bases from J, with 13 bases in between.

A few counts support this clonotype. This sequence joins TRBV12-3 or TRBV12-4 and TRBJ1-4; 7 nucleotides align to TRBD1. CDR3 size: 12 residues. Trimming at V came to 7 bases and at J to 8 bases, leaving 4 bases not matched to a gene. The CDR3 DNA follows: TGTGCCAGCAAGGGGGCAGGAGAAAAACTGTTTTTT. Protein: CASKGAGEKLFF.

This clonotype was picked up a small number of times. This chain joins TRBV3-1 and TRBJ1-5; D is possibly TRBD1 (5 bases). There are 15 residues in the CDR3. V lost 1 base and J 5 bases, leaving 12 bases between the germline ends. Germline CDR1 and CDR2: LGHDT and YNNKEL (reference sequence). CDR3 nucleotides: TGTGCCAGCAGCCAAGTTCCAGGGACCGATCAGCCCCAGCATTTT. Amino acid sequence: CASSQVPGTDQPQHF.

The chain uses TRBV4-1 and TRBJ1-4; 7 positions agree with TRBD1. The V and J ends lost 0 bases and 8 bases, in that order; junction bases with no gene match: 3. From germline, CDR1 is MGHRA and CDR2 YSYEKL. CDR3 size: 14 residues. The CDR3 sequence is CASSQERGREKLFF. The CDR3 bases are TGCGCCAGCAGCCAAGAAAGGGGGCGAGAAAAACTGTTTTTT.

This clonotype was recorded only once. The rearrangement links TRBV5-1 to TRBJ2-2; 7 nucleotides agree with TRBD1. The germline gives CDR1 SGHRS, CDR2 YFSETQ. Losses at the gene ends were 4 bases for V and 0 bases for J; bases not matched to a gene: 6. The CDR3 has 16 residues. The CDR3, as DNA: TGCGCCAGCAGCCCCCCGGGGACAGCGAACACCGGGGAGCTGTTTTTT. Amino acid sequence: CASSPPGTANTGELFF.

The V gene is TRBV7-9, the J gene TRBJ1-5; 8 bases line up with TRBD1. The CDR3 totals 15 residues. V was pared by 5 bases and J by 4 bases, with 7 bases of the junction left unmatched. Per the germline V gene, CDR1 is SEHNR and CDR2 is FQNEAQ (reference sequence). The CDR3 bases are TGTGCCAGCAGCCCAGACAGGGGCGGGAATCAGCCCCAGCATTTT. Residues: CASSPDRGGNQPQHF.

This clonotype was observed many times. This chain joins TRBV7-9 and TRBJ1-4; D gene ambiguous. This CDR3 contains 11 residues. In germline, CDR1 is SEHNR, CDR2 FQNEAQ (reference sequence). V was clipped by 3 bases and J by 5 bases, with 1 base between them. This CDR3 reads CASSFNEKLFF. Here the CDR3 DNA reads TGTGCCAGCAGCTTCAATGAAAAACTGTTTTTT.

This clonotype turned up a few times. The CDR3 region has the DNA TGTGCCAGCTCACCACAGGGGGCAGGTGAAAAACTGTTTTTT. Protein sequence: CASSPQGAGEKLFF. The V gene is TRBV18, the J gene TRBJ1-4; 7 bases are shared with TRBD1. Germline CDR1 KGHSH, CDR2 LQKENI. CDR3 length: 14 amino acids. Trimming took 1 base from V and 7 from J; bases not matched to a gene: 3. The full variable domain, its missing parts supplied by reference TRBV18 and TRBJ1-4, is NAGVMQNPRHLVRRRGQEARLRCSPMKGHSHVYWYRQLPEEGLKFMVYLQKENIIDESGMPKERFSAEFPKEGPSILRIQQVVRGDSAAYFCASSPQGAGEKLFFGSGTQLSVL.

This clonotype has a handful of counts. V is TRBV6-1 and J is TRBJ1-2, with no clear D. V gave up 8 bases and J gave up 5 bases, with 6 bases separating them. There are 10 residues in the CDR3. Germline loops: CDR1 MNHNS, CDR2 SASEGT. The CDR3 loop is CASAEYGYTF. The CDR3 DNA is TGTGCCAGCGCGGAATATGGCTACACCTTC.

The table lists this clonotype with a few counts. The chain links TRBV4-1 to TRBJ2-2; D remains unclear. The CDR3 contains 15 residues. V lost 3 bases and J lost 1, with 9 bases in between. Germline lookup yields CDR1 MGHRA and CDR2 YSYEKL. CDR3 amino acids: CASSHPDLNTGELFF. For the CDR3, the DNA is TGCGCCAGCAGCCATCCTGACTTGAACACCGGGGAGCTGTTTTTT.

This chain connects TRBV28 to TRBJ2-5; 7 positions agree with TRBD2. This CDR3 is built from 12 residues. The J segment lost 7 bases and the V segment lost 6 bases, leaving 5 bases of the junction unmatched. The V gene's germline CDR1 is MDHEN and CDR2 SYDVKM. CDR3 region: CASRSGLSTQYF. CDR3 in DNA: TGTGCCAGCAGGTCGGGACTATCGACCCAGTACTTC. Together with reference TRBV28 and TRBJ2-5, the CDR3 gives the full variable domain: DVKVTQSSRYLVKRTGEKVFLECVQDMDHENMFWYRQDPGLGLRLIYFSYDVKMKEKGDIPEGYSVSREKKERFSLILESASTNQTSMYLCASRSGLSTQYFGPGTRLLVL.

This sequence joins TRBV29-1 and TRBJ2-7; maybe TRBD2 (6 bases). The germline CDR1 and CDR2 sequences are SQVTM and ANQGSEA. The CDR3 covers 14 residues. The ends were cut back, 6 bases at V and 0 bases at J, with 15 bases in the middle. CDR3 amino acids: CSVVGSVPSYEQYF. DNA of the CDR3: TGCAGCGTCGTCGGGAGCGTGCCCTCCTACGAGCAGTACTTC.

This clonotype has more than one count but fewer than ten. The CDR3 nucleotides are TGTGCCATCAGTGACGGTAGTGGAGAGACCCAGTACTTC. Protein: CAISDGSGETQYF. This chain connects TRBV10-3 to TRBJ2-5; no clear D. With 3 bases removed from V and 4 bases from J, the gap between germline ends came to 9 bases. Germline V gene data show CDR1 as ENHRY and CDR2 as SYGVKD. The CDR3 has 13 residues.

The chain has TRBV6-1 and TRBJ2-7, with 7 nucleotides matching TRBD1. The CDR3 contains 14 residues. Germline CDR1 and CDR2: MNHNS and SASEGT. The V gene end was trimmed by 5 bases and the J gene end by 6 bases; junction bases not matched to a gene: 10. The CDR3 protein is CASSPPDRVGEQYV. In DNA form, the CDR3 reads TGTGCCAGCAGTCCCCCCGACAGGGTAGGCGAGCAGTACGTC.

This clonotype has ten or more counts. The CDR3 region has the DNA TGTGCCAGCAGTTTGATCAGGGGATCCGTGAGCTCCTACAATGAGCAGTTCTTC. Translating it yields CASSLIRGSVSSYNEQFF. The rearrangement uses TRBV28 and TRBJ2-1; a possible D gene is TRBD1 (6 bases). V lost 3 bases and J lost 0, with 18 bases in between. The CDR3 sequence is 18 residues long. CDR1 and CDR2 (germline): MDHEN, SYDVKM.

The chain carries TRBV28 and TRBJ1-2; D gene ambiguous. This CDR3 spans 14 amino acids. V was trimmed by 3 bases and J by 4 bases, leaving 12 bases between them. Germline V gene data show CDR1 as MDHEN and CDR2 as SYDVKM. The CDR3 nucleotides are TGTGCCAGCAGTTTTGTTTGGGGAACCTATGGCTACACCTTC. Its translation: CASSFVWGTYGYTF.

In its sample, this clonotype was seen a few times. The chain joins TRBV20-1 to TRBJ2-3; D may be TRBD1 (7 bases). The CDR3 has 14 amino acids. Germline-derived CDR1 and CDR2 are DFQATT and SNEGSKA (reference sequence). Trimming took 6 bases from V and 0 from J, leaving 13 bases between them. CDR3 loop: CSARGVWSTDTQYF. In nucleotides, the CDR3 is TGCAGTGCCAGGGGGGTTTGGAGCACAGATACGCAGTATTTT.

The DNA for the CDR3 is TGCGCCAGCAGCAAAACCAAGACAGGGGGCGTCGCAGATACGCAGTATTTT. The encoded protein is CASSKTKTGGVADTQYF. J is TRBJ2-3 and V is TRBV5-1, with 10 bases fitting TRBD1. The J segment lost 4 bases and the V segment lost 4 bases, leaving 12 bases of the junction unmatched. Per germline, CDR1 SGHRS and CDR2 YFSETQ. This CDR3 has 17 residues.

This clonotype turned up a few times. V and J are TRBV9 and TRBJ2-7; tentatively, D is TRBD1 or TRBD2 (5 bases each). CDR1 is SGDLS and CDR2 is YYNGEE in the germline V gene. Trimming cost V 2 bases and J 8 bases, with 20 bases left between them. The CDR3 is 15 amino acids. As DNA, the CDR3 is TGTGCCAGCAGCGTTGACCTACTCGGGGCAATCAAGCAGTACTTC. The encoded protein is CASSVDLLGAIKQYF.

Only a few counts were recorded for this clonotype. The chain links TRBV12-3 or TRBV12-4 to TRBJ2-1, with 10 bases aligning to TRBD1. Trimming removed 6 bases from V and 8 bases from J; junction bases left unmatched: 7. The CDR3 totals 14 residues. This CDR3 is CASSVSTGGHEQFF. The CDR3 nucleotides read TGTGCCAGCAGCGTTTCGACAGGGGGCCATGAGCAGTTCTTC.

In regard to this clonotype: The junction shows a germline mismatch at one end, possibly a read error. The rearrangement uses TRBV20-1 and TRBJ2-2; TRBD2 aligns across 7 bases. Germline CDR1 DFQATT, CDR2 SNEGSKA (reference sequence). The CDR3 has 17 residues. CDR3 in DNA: TGCTGTGCTAGAGAGAGGCCCGGACTAGCGAACACCGGGGAGCTGTTTTTT. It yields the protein CCARERPGLANTGELFF.

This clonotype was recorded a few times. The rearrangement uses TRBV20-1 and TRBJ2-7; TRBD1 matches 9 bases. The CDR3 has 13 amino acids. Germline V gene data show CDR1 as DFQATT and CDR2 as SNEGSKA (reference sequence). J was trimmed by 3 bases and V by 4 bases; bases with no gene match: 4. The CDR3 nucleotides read TGCAGTGCTACAGGGGACAGGGACTACGAGCAGTACTTC. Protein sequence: CSATGDRDYEQYF.